The sequence of this TCR beta chain was determined in a study of regulatory T cells in long-lasting Graves disease. About the study: Positive TSH receptor antibodies alongside over 5 years of antithyroid drugs were what marked Graves' disease as persistent.

Building the TCR beta libraries relied on iRepertoire HTBI primers, and CDR3 regions underwent Arm-PCR. One entry per CDR3 protein results from TCRdb running MiXCR on the multiplex PCR reads. The sample carries 650,000 to 850,000 distinct CDR3 sequences, about 30% recorded once. Overall study results and limits: Persistent-disease Graves' patients showed less TCR diversity than new cases. There was favoring of TRBV28, TRBJ1-2 and TRBJ2-5 in persistent disease.

The germline V gene has CDR1 SGHVS and CDR2 FNYEAQ. CDR3 size: 15 residues. Trimming took off 6 bases at V and 3 bases at J, with 14 bases between the two ends. There are many counts of this clonotype. Its antigen is currently unknown. Sample time point: persistent/refractory GD, antithyroid drugs over 5 years with positive TRAb. RNA isolated from PBMCs was used to make the TCR library. In each case, Graves' disease was diagnosed per American Thyroid Association guidelines. The TCR originated in a female donor with Graves disease. The J gene is TRBJ2-2, the V gene TRBV7-6; D not resolved. Sequenced here: peripheral blood mononuclear cells (PBMCs), sampled when the disease was refractory, from a patient treated with antithyroid drugs. CDR3 DNA sequence: TGTGCCAGCAGTGCCGGGTGTTGGGACACCGGGGAGCTGTTTTTT. The encoded protein is CASSAGCWDTGELFF.